Described below is a single T cell receptor beta chain sequence and its context. Its specificity is not known. The data derive from a study of beta chain features in type 1 diabetes. Study observations and caveats: In every one of the four CD4+ subsets, TCRB CDR3s were moderately but significantly shorter in Type 1 diabetes patients. Unsettled here was the matter of whether HLA type influences TCRB rearrangement. Diminished insertions and augmented deletions at VDJ junctions characterized type 1 diabetes patients.

Isolated RNA was reverse transcribed in full, so expressed TCRB transcripts were sequenced. Data came from immunoSEQ multiplex PCR; TCRdb stores just in-frame clones and leaves some out. Altogether about 220,000 clones are present, 11% being singletons, with the ten largest covering approximately 1.3%. The receptor's source is a man between 18 and 29 years old in good health. The sequencing input was central memory CD4+ T cells from blood.

The CDR3 spells CAWMPTGGPAEQFF. CDR3 DNA sequence: TGTGCCTGGATGCCGACGGGAGGGCCTGCTGAGCAGTTCTTC. The rearrangement joins TRBV30 to TRBJ2-1; 8 nucleotides match TRBD2. The V gene's germline CDR1 is GTSNPN and CDR2 SVGIG (reference sequence). Trimming took 4 bases from V and 9 from J; bases not matched to a gene: 11. This CDR3 has 14 amino acids.